The sequence of this TCR beta chain was determined in a study of blood T cells in healthy people across ages. Study results and limitations: Calculation of diversity from one million T cells yielded estimates considered to be underestimates.

The CDR3 has 15 residues. The germline V gene encodes CDR1 SGHTA and CDR2 FQGNSA. Trimming stripped 2 bases from V and 7 bases from J, with 14 bases between. A second PCR, run for 7 to 11 cycles, used a sample-barcoded 5' primer plus a J-beta primer mix. TCRdb used MiXCR to reprocess the 5' RACE reads, holding one entry per CDR3 protein. The data contain roughly 1,000,000 distinct CDR3 sequences, approximately 25% of them seen just once; the ten biggest clones take up around 0.7%. The count of this clonotype is one. Its antigen remains unknown. The same sample was also used in a study of T cells of mothers and their children. As that report states: When the second PCR was run, its M1S primer added sample barcodes and 2-4 random nucleotides.

This clonotype was sampled from a girl aged 2-10 years in good health. The V call is TRBV7-2, the J call TRBJ1-4; a weak D match, TRBD1 (5 bases). Sequencing was performed on blood. The chain's CDR3 is CASSLPGQPFEKLFF. DNA of the CDR3: TGTGCCAGCAGCTTACCAGGGCAACCCTTTGAAAAACTGTTTTTT.